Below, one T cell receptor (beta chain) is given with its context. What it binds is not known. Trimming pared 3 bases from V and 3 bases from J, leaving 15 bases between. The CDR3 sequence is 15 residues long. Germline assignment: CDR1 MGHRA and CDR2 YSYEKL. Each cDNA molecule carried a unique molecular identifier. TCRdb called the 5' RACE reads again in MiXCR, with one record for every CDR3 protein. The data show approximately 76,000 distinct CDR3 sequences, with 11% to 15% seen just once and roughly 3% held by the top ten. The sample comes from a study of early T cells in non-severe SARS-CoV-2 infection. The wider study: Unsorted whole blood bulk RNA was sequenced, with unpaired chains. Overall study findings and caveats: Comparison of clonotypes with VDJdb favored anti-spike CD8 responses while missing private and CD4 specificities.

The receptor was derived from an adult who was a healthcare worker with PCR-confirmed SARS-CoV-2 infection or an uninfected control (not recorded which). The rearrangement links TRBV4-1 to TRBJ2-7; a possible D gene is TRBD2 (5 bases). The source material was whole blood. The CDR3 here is CASSQERGQNYEQYF. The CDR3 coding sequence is TGCGCCAGCAGCCAGGAACGCGGGCAGAACTACGAGCAGTACTTC.